This TCR beta chain was captured by sequencing in a study of control samples from healthy donors and cancer patients. Profiling relied on immunoSEQ multiplex PCR, and the TCRdb table lists in-frame clones only, not all of them. The repertoire consists of some 11,000 clones, with 94% occurring once and the leading ten covering roughly 30%. The CDR3 contains 18 residues. Germline-derived CDR1 and CDR2 are KGHSH and LQKENI. Trimming removed 3 bases from V and 0 bases from J, with 17 bases in between. Source material: PBMCs. This clonotype was obtained from a man aged 70 or older with head and neck cancer. The rearrangement links TRBV18 to TRBJ2-2; D is uncertain. CDR3 sequence reads: CASSPRIDPRSNTGELFF. CDR3 bases: TGTGCCAGCTCACCCCGTATCGACCCGCGTTCGAACACCGGGGAGCTGTTTTTT. Full variable domain (outside the CDR3, taken from reference TRBV18 and TRBJ2-2): NAGVMQNPRHLVRRRGQEARLRCSPMKGHSHVYWYRQLPEEGLKFMVYLQKENIIDESGMPKERFSAEFPKEGPSILRIQQVVRGDSAAYFCASSPRIDPRSNTGELFFGEGSRLTVL.